This TCR beta chain was found in a study of T cells in women clearing cervical HPV infection. Study background: HLA type could not be excluded as a confounder.

Per the germline V gene, CDR1 is MNHNS and CDR2 is SASEGT. The CDR3 totals 14 residues. V dropped 4 bases and J dropped 3; count of bases not matched to a gene: 6. The method was immunoSEQ multiplex PCR; TCRdb's version includes in-frame clones alone and lacks a portion of them. The table for this sample gives roughly 30,000 clones. Study-level points and caveats: TRBV6-7 relative abundance averaged 0.11% in cases and approximately 0.15% in controls. CIN3+ cases had significantly higher TCR richness than controls; evenness did not differ.

With respect to this clone: Its antigen is unknown. With the read ending 3 residues before the CDR3 end, the germline J gene is used to fill in that end.

Sequencing was carried out using blood buffy coat. The source is a woman between 18 and 70 years old with a cervical HPV16 infection that either progressed to CIN3+ or cleared (not recorded which). V gene TRBV6-1 combines with J gene TRBJ2-7, with 7 positions matching TRBD1. This CDR3 is CASSAGTAHYEQYF. The sequenced CDR3 bases are TGTGCCAGCAGTGCCGGGACAGCACACTACGAG.